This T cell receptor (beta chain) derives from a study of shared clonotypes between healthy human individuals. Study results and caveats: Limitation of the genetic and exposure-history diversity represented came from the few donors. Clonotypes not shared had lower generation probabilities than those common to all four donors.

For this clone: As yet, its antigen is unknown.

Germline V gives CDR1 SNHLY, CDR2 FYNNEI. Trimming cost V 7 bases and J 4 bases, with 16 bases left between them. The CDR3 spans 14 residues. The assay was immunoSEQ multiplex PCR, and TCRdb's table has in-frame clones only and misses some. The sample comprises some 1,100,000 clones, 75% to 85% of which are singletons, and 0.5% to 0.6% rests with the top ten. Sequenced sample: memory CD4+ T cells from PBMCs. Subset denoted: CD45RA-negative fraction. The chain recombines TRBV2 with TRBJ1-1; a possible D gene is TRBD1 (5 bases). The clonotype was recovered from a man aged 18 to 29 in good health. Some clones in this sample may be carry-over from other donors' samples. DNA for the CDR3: TGTGCCAGCACAACCTACGGGGCAGGCACTGAAGCTTTCTTT. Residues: CASTTYGAGTEAFF.